Listed here are 27 T cell receptor beta chains from one sample, sequenced in a study of beta chain features in type 1 diabetes. Of the isolated RNA, all was reverse transcribed, and so the sequenced material was expressed TCRB transcripts. Using immunoSEQ multiplex PCR, the repertoire was profiled, and TCRdb retains in-frame clones only, with some absent. The sample has over 55,000 clones, roughly 50% seen once. Findings and caveats of the study: For Type 1 diabetes patients, all four CD4+ subsets carried TCRB CDR3s that were moderately but significantly shorter.

These TCRs are of unknown antigen specificity. The sample was Tregs from blood. These receptors all stem from a woman aged 40-49 years with type 1 diabetes.

The table lists this clone with a few counts. The rearrangement uses TRBV19 and TRBJ2-6, with TRBD2 matching over 7 bases. Germline assignment: CDR1 LNHDA and CDR2 SQIVND (reference sequence). With V trimmed by 9 bases and J by 4 bases, 9 bases remained unmatched. The CDR3 runs to 15 residues. As DNA, the CDR3 is TGTGCCAGCAATCGGGGGGATAGAGGGGCCAACGTCCTGACTTTC. Its protein product is CASNRGDRGANVLTF.

This clone occurred a few times. The chain has TRBV7-9 and TRBJ1-5; 9 bases align to TRBD1. The CDR3 sequence is 15 residues long. CDR1 SEHNR and CDR2 FQNEAQ come from the germline V gene (reference sequence). Trimming removed 0 bases from V and 6 bases from J; junction bases left unmatched: 3. DNA of the CDR3: TGTGCCAGCAGCTTAGCTGGGACAGGGACTCAGCCCCAGCATTTT. Translating it yields CASSLAGTGTQPQHF.

V usage is TRBV7-6 and J usage is TRBJ2-2; D uncertain. Trimming took 3 bases from V and 0 from J, leaving 11 bases between them. This CDR3 contains 16 residues. Germline V gene data show CDR1 as SGHVS and CDR2 as FNYEAQ. CDR3 nucleotide sequence: TGTGCCAGCAGCTTCGACACCCCACCGAACACCGGGGAGCTGTTTTTT. It translates to CASSFDTPPNTGELFF.

This chain links TRBV7-2 with TRBJ1-1, with D perhaps matching TRBD1 (5 bases). CDR3 length: 15 residues. From germline, CDR1 is SGHTA and CDR2 FQGNSA. V lost 5 bases to trimming and J lost 4 bases, with 17 bases between them. The chain's CDR3 is CASSPPASQGTEAFF. CDR3 bases: TGTGCCAGCAGCCCACCGGCCTCCCAGGGCACTGAAGCTTTCTTT.

This clone was detected only a few times. V and J are TRBV6-5 and TRBJ1-3, with D possibly matching TRBD1 (6 bases). Looked up from germline, CDR1 is MNHEY and CDR2 is SVGAGI. CDR3 length: 16 residues. Trimming removed 2 bases at V and 0 bases at J, with 11 bases between. This CDR3 reads CASSYGTGFSGNTIYF. CDR3 bases: TGTGCCAGCAGTTACGGCACAGGGTTCTCTGGAAACACCATATATTTT.

The chain has TRBV7-9 and TRBJ2-1; 9 positions agree with TRBD2. The V gene's germline CDR1 is SEHNR and CDR2 FQNEAQ (reference sequence). This CDR3 spans 13 amino acids. V trimming: 8 bases; J trimming: 10 bases; junction bases outside the gene matches: 9. Here the CDR3 reads CASEASGVGEQFF. The CDR3, as DNA: TGTGCCAGCGAGGCTAGCGGGGTAGGGGAGCAGTTCTTC.

In this sample, this clone turned up once. The chain combines TRBV7-9 with TRBJ1-5, with 10 bases fitting TRBD1. Germline CDR1 reads SEHNR; CDR2 reads FQNEAQ (reference sequence). The CDR3 loop spans 15 amino acids. Trimming removed 3 bases from V and 4 bases from J; junction bases left unmatched: 3. Written as DNA, the CDR3 is TGTGCCAGCAGCTTCATGGGACAGGGGAATCAGCCCCAGCATTTT. Translating gives CASSFMGQGNQPQHF.

The V and J genes are TRBV5-1 and TRBJ1-1; 7 nucleotides agree with TRBD1. Germline V gene data show CDR1 as SGHRS and CDR2 as YFSETQ. V gave up 1 base and J gave up 0 bases; unmatched junction bases: 3. The CDR3 length is 15 residues. CDR3 coding DNA: TGCGCCAGCAGCTTGCCCGGGACAGTGAACACTGAAGCTTTCTTT. Translating it yields CASSLPGTVNTEAFF. Complete variable domain (other parts from reference TRBV5-1 and TRBJ1-1): KAGVTQTPRYLIKTRGQQVTLSCSPISGHRSVSWYQQTPGQGLQFLFEYFSETQRNKGNFPGRFSGRQFSNSRSEMNVSTLELGDSALYLCASSLPGTVNTEAFFGQGTRLTVV.

V usage is TRBV2 and J usage is TRBJ2-6; D perhaps matches TRBD1 (5 bases). The V and J ends lost 8 bases and 4 bases respectively, with 18 bases between them. The length of the CDR3 is 16 residues. CDR1 is SNHLY and CDR2 is FYNNEI in the germline V gene. For the CDR3, the DNA is TGTGCCAGCCATGCCGGTGCAGGGTTGGGGGCCAACGTCCTGACTTTC. Protein product: CASHAGAGLGANVLTF.

This clone was seen only a few times. The chain has TRBV5-6 and TRBJ2-7; D is uncertain. The germline CDR1 and CDR2 sequences are SGHDT and YYEEEE. CDR3 length: 14 amino acids. The V end was cut by 4 bases, the J end by 7 bases, with 18 bases between. The CDR3 DNA is TGTGCCAGCAGCCGGCAGGTCCTTACTGGTGAGCAGTACTTC. The encoded protein is CASSRQVLTGEQYF.

This clone has more than one count but fewer than ten. This sequence joins TRBV7-9 and TRBJ2-7; D may be TRBD2 (5 bases). The germline gives CDR1 SEHNR, CDR2 FQNEAQ (reference sequence). The CDR3 is made up of 14 amino acids. Deletions cut 1 base from V and 6 bases from J, with 13 bases between. CDR3 bases: TGTGCCAGCAGCTTAGAATCGCGGGCCTCCGAGCAGTACTTC. This sequence encodes CASSLESRASEQYF.

The sample holds a few counts of this clone. This CDR3 reads CASSADRGLGNTIYF. Written as DNA, the CDR3 is TGTGCCAGCAGCGCGGACAGGGGGCTAGGAAACACCATATATTTT. The genes are TRBV7-9 and TRBJ1-3; 11 positions match TRBD1. J gave up 4 bases and V 5 bases, and 4 bases lay outside the gene matches. Germline V gives CDR1 SEHNR, CDR2 FQNEAQ (reference sequence). This CDR3 comprises 15 residues.

V is TRBV27 and J is TRBJ2-6; 10 nucleotides agree with TRBD1. The trim removed 5 bases at V and 1 base at J, leaving 8 bases unmatched. The CDR3 loop spans 18 amino acids. Germline lookup yields CDR1 MNHEY and CDR2 SMNVEV (reference sequence). The DNA of the CDR3 is TGTGCCAGCAGTCCGGGACAGGGGAGATCATCTGGGGCCAACGTCCTGACTTTC. Its translation is CASSPGQGRSSGANVLTF. The whole variable domain, filled in from reference TRBV27 and TRBJ2-6, reads EAQVTQNPRYLITVTGKKLTVTCSQNMNHEYMSWYRQDPGLGLRQIYYSMNVEVTDKGDVPEGYKVSRKEKRNFPLILESPSPNQTSLYFCASSPGQGRSSGANVLTFGAGSRLTVL.

Turning to this clone: The same CDR3 arises from other DNA sequences in this sample as well. This chain uses TRBV5-4 with TRBJ2-2, with 10 bases that match TRBD1. CDR1 and CDR2 from the germline V gene are SGHNT and YYREEE (reference sequence). CDR3 length: 15 amino acids. The V gene end was trimmed by 4 bases and the J gene end by 5 bases; junction bases not matched to a gene: 5. The CDR3 region is CASSNGQGGTGELFF. CDR3 DNA sequence: TGTGCCAGCAGCAATGGACAGGGGGGTACCGGGGAGCTGTTTTTT. Full variable domain (missing parts from reference TRBV5-4 and TRBJ2-2): ETGVTQSPTHLIKTRGQQVTLRCSSQSGHNTVSWYQQALGQGPQFIFQYYREEENGRGNFPPRFSGLQFPNYSSELNVNALELDDSALYLCASSNGQGGTGELFFGEGSRLTVL.

In nucleotides, the CDR3 is TGTGCCAGCAGTTTACTCAATGAGCAGTTCTTC. Residues: CASSLLNEQFF. The chain employs TRBV28 and TRBJ2-1; no clear D gene. Trimming removed 2 bases at V and 6 bases at J, with 2 bases between. CDR3 length: 11 residues. Germline V CDR1 and CDR2: MDHEN, SYDVKM.

The genes are TRBV15 and TRBJ2-7; 10 nucleotides line up with TRBD2. In germline, CDR1 is LNHNV, CDR2 YYDKDF (reference sequence). This CDR3 is 16 amino acids long. V shed 2 bases, J shed 2 bases, and the junction held 6 bases outside the gene matches. CDR3 in DNA: TGTGCCACCAGCAGACCTAGAGCGGGAGGGGCCTACGAGCAGTACTTC. Encoded protein: CATSRPRAGGAYEQYF.

J is TRBJ1-5 and V is TRBV9; D uncertain. Trimming removed 0 bases at V and 7 bases at J, with 11 bases between. The CDR3 extends over 14 amino acids. Germline V gives CDR1 SGDLS, CDR2 YYNGEE. DNA of the CDR3: TGTGCCAGCAGCGTAGGGTCAGGTAACCAGCCCCAGCATTTT. This encodes CASSVGSGNQPQHF.

The genes are TRBV2 and TRBJ1-2; 9 nucleotides agree with TRBD1. With V trimmed by 7 bases and J by 7 bases, 10 bases remained unmatched. The CDR3 spans 14 residues. Germline CDR1 reads SNHLY; CDR2 reads FYNNEI. The CDR3 DNA is TGTGCCAGCACTTCGGACAGGGGCGGTGGTGGCTACACCTTC. It codes for CASTSDRGGGGYTF.

This clone was counted a few times. The V gene is TRBV5-1, the J gene TRBJ2-5; 11 nucleotides match TRBD2. V lost 6 bases and J lost 3; bases outside the gene matches: 4. CDR1 SGHRS and CDR2 YFSETQ come from the germline V gene. CDR3 length: 14 amino acids. Written as DNA, the CDR3 is TGCGCCAGCACCCCGGGACTAGCGGAAGAGACCCAGTACTTC. Residues: CASTPGLAEETQYF. Supplemented by reference TRBV5-1 and TRBJ2-5, the full variable domain reads KAGVTQTPRYLIKTRGQQVTLSCSPISGHRSVSWYQQTPGQGLQFLFEYFSETQRNKGNFPGRFSGRQFSNSRSEMNVSTLELGDSALYLCASTPGLAEETQYFGPGTRLLVL.

V usage is TRBV9 and J usage is TRBJ2-1; 8 nucleotides match TRBD1. The V gene end was trimmed by 4 bases and the J gene end by 9 bases; junction bases not matched to a gene: 6. The CDR3 runs to 13 residues. From germline, CDR1 is SGDLS and CDR2 YYNGEE. For the CDR3, the DNA is TGTGCCAGCAGCCAAGGACAGGGCGGTGAGCAGTTCTTC. Protein product: CASSQGQGGEQFF.

The V gene is TRBV4-1, the J gene TRBJ1-5, with D unresolved. Germline V gives CDR1 MGHRA, CDR2 YSYEKL. V lost 1 base, J lost 5 bases, and 12 bases lay in between. CDR3 length: 15 amino acids. CDR3 sequence: CASSQGRGLHQPQHF. In DNA, the CDR3 is TGCGCCAGCAGCCAAGGACGGGGTCTCCATCAGCCCCAGCATTTT.

The chain uses TRBV27 and TRBJ1-2; D is undetermined. The germline V gene has CDR1 MNHEY and CDR2 SMNVEV (reference sequence). Trimming left V 4 bases short and J 0 bases short, with 9 bases between. The CDR3 runs to 14 residues. The CDR3 region is CASSSRLANYGYTF. CDR3 DNA sequence: TGTGCCAGCAGTTCCCGGTTAGCTAACTATGGCTACACCTTC.

The chain recombines TRBV7-9 with TRBJ2-5, with a tentative D call TRBD1 (6 bases). Germline V gene data show CDR1 as SEHNR and CDR2 as FQNEAQ (reference sequence). The CDR3 is 14 residues long. The V gene lost 5 bases and the J gene lost 0 bases, with 10 bases spanning the gap. The CDR3, as DNA: TGTGCCAGCAGCCTCGGACAGCACCAAGAGACCCAGTACTTC. Translated, it gives CASSLGQHQETQYF.

This chain joins TRBV5-1 and TRBJ2-5; D is perhaps TRBD2 (6 bases). V lost 5 bases and J 1 base, leaving 15 bases between the germline ends. This CDR3 has 15 residues. The germline gives CDR1 SGHRS, CDR2 YFSETQ. This CDR3 reads CASSPAGTVQETQYF. The CDR3 bases are TGCGCCAGCAGTCCTGCAGGGACTGTCCAAGAGACCCAGTACTTC.

The V gene is TRBV5-1, the J gene TRBJ1-1; D may be TRBD1 (6 bases). The CDR3 covers 13 residues. Germline V gene sequence: CDR1 SGHRS, CDR2 YFSETQ. The V end was cut by 2 bases, the J end by 4 bases, with 9 bases between. DNA of the CDR3: TGCGCCAGCAGCTTAGGGGGGGGCACTGAAGCTTTCTTT. Translated: CASSLGGGTEAFF.

V gene TRBV28 combines with J gene TRBJ1-5; 7 nucleotides align to TRBD1. Germline lookup yields CDR1 MDHEN and CDR2 SYDVKM. After removal of 6 bases from V and 7 bases from J, the junction contained 9 bases not matched to a gene. This CDR3 region has 14 residues. This CDR3 is CASRIGQVRQPQHF. The CDR3 DNA sequence: TGTGCCAGCAGGATAGGACAGGTCCGACAGCCCCAGCATTTT.

The chain joins TRBV30 to TRBJ2-5; TRBD2 matches 7 bases. The J call may be wrong; the DNA end is better matched by TRBJ2-7. CDR1 and CDR2 from the germline V gene are GTSNPN and SVGIG (reference sequence). The length of the CDR3 is 14 residues. The CDR3 here is CAWSRGGAGYEQYF. The CDR3 DNA sequence: TGTGCCTGGAGTAGGGGAGGGGCCGGGTACGAGCAGTACTTC.